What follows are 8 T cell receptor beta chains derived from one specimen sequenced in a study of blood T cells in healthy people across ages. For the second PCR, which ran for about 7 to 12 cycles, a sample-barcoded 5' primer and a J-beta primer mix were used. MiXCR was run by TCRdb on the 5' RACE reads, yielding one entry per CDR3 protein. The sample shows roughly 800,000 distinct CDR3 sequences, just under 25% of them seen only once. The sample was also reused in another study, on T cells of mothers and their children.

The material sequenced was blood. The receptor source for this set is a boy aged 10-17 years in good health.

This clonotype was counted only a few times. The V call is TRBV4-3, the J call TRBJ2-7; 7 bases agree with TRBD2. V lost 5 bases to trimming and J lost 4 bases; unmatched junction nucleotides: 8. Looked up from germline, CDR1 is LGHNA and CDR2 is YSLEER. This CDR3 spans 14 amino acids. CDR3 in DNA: TGCGCCAGCAGCGAAAGAGGGCGGGGGTACGAGCAGTACTTC. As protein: CASSERGRGYEQYF.

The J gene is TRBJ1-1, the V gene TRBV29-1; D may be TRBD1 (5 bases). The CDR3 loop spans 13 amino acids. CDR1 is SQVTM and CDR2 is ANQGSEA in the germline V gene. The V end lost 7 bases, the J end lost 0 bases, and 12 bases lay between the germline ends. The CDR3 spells CSAMGRMNTEAFF. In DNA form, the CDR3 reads TGCAGCGCTATGGGACGAATGAACACTGAAGCTTTCTTT.

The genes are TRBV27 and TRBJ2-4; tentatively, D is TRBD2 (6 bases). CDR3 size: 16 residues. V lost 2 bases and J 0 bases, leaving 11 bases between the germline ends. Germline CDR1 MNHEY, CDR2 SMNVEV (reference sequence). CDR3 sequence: CASSLELALAKNIQYF. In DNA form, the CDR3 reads TGTGCCAGCAGTTTAGAACTAGCCCTAGCCAAAAACATTCAGTACTTC.

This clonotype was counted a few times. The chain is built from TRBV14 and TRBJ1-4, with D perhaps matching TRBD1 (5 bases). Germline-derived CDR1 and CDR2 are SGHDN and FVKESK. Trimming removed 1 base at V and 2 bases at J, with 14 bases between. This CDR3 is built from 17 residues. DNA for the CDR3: TGTGCCAGCAGCCAAGGTCCCTGGGACCCCACTAATGAAAAACTGTTTTTT. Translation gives CASSQGPWDPTNEKLFF.

The CDR3 spells CASSLQGGGGKNIQYF. Here the CDR3 DNA reads TGTGCCAGCAGTTTGCAGGGTGGGGGGGGCAAAAACATTCAGTACTTC. The genes are TRBV6-5 and TRBJ2-4; 7 bases fit TRBD2. Per the germline V gene, CDR1 is MNHEY and CDR2 is SVGAGI. The CDR3 loop spans 16 amino acids. Trimming took 4 bases from V and 3 from J; bases not matched to a gene: 9.

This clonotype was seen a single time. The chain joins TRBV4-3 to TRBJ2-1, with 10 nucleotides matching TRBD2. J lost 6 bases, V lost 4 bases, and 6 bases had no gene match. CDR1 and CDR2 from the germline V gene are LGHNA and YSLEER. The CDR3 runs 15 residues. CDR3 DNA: TGCGCCAGCAGCCGGAGCGGGGGGGCGGTCAATGAGCAGTTCTTC. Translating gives CASSRSGGAVNEQFF.

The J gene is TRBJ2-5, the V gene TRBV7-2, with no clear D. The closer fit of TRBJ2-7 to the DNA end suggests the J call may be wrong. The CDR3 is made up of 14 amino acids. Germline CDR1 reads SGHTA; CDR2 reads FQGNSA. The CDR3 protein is CASSFMGGTYEQYF. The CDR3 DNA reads TGTGCCAGCAGCTTCATGGGCGGCACCTACGAGCAGTACTTC.

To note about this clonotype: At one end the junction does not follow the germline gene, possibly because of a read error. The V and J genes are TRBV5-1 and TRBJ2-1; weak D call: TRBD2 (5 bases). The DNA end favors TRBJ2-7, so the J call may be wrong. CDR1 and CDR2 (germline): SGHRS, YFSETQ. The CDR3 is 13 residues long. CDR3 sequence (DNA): TGCGCCAGCAGCTTCGAGGGTCCCTACGGGCAGTACTTC. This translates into CASSFEGPYGQYF.